This T cell receptor (beta chain) emerged from a study of shared clonotypes between healthy human individuals. The study's findings and limits: Researchers found naive subsets generally carried larger estimated richness than memory subsets. Generation probabilities of non-shared clonotypes were lower (relative to those shared by all four donors). Rarefaction exposed incomplete sorted-subset sequencing despite large depth.

The CDR3 is 15 residues long. CDR1 is SGHDT and CDR2 is YYEEEE in the germline V gene. V lost 5 bases and J 0 bases, leaving 12 bases between the germline ends. In the naive CD8 group, cells lacked CD45RO and were positively selected for CCR7, so terminally differentiated effector memory CD45RA+ cells were left out. Profiled with immunoSEQ multiplex PCR; TCRdb holds only in-frame clones, not every one. Among more than 2 million clones listed, roughly 94% were seen once. Comments on this clone: Its target is not known.

The clonotype originates from a man younger than 35 in good health. The genes are TRBV5-6 and TRBJ2-4, with a weak D call TRBD1 (5 bases). Material: naive CD8+ T cells sorted from blood. The CDR3: CASRDYRLAKNIQYF. In DNA, the CDR3 is TGTGCCAGCAGGGATTACAGGTTAGCCAAAAACATTCAGTACTTC.